This record concerns one TCR beta chain sequence. The antigen remains unidentified. The germline gives CDR1 MNHNS, CDR2 SASEGT. Unmatched junction bases numbered 5, after V lost 1 base and J lost 5 bases. The CDR3 is 16 residues long. The sample is drawn from a study of vaccination and CD4 T cells after COVID-19. At the level of the study: Following dose two, a median roughly 72 days (range 14 to 241) passed before post-vaccine samples were taken. The study sampled a few convalescent patients at day 14 and again at days 161 to 241 post-vaccination.

From the PCR reads, TCRdb called clonotypes with MiXCR, one entry per CDR3 protein. The sample has 25,000 to 30,000 distinct CDR3 sequences; 51% are singletons. Time point: late sampling 161 to 241 days after vaccination in a few convalescent patients. Study results and limitations: Spike mono-reactive status applied to 304 of 307 vaccine-specific clones in convalescent patients.

Sequenced here: CD4+ T cells from blood, sampled about 7 months after SARS-CoV-2 vaccination. This chain joins TRBV6-1 and TRBJ1-5; TRBD1 matches 10 bases. This receptor was obtained from a human donor who had recovered from COVID-19. In DNA, the CDR3 is TGTGCCAGCAGTGAAGTTCAGGGACAGGGGCATCAGCCCCAGCATTTT. Its protein product is CASSEVQGQGHQPQHF.